Shown below are 25 T cell receptor beta chains from a single sample sequenced in a study of early T cells in non-severe SARS-CoV-2 infection. TCRdb used MiXCR to reprocess the 5' RACE reads, holding one entry per CDR3 protein. This sample has around 55,000 distinct CDR3 sequences, with about 6.4% found just once. Source: whole blood, taken at baseline. These TCRs come from an adult who was a healthcare worker with PCR-confirmed SARS-CoV-2 infection or an uninfected control (not recorded which).

V usage is TRBV7-2 and J usage is TRBJ1-1, with D unclear. The CDR3 covers 15 residues. CDR1 is SGHTA and CDR2 is FQGNSA in the germline V gene. Deletions cut 0 bases from V and 2 bases from J, with 10 bases between. CDR3 protein: CASSLAALTNTEAFF. CDR3 bases: TGTGCCAGCAGCTTAGCCGCACTTACAAACACTGAAGCTTTCTTT.

Ten or more counts support this clonotype. The chain has TRBV20-1 and TRBJ1-5; D uncertain. V gave up 3 bases and J gave up 3 bases, with 12 bases separating them. Germline V gene sequence: CDR1 DFQATT, CDR2 SNEGSKA (reference sequence). The CDR3 is 14 residues long. The CDR3 loop reads CSASLAWNNQPQHF. In nucleotides, the CDR3 is TGCAGTGCTAGTCTGGCTTGGAACAATCAGCCCCAGCATTTT.

The V gene is TRBV5-1, the J gene TRBJ2-3, with D unclear. The CDR3 covers 12 residues. Trimming removed 0 bases at V and 5 bases at J, with 4 bases between. Germline CDR1 is SGHRS and CDR2 is YFSETQ. In DNA, the CDR3 is TGCGCCAGCAGCTTGGAGGGAGATACGCAGTATTTT. This encodes CASSLEGDTQYF.

This clonotype was seen more than once but under ten times. This sequence joins TRBV7-8 and TRBJ2-4; the D is unclear. V gave up 5 bases and J gave up 0 bases, with 17 bases separating them. The CDR3 spans 17 residues. Germline V gene sequence: CDR1 SGHVS, CDR2 FQNEAQ. The CDR3 region has the DNA TGTGCCAGCAGCCCATCCGAGGAGTTACTAGCCAAAAACATTCAGTACTTC. This translates into CASSPSEELLAKNIQYF.

In this sample, this clonotype turned up many times. The J gene is TRBJ2-6, the V gene TRBV4-3; 11 bases map to TRBD1. The CDR3 is 19 residues long. Germline CDR1 LGHNA, CDR2 YSLEER. Trimming removed 4 bases from V and 2 bases from J; junction bases left unmatched: 10. CDR3 coding DNA: TGCGCCAGCAGCCCAGTCCTAGGACAGGGGGCTACTGGGGCCAACGTCCTGACTTTC. Protein sequence: CASSPVLGQGATGANVLTF.

This clonotype was seen many times. The chain couples TRBV10-3 to TRBJ1-1, with D perhaps matching TRBD1 (6 bases). V was cut by 0 bases and J by 5 bases, with 13 bases left in between. This CDR3 is built from 15 residues. Germline CDR1 reads ENHRY; CDR2 reads SYGVKD. This CDR3 reads CAISESAGDRTEAFF. DNA of the CDR3: TGTGCCATCAGTGAGTCGGCAGGGGATCGGACTGAAGCTTTCTTT.

This clonotype was found a few times. The CDR3 ends on some other residue instead of the conserved phenylalanine or tryptophan, so this is likely a read error. V usage is TRBV5-6 and J usage is TRBJ1-3; perhaps TRBD1 as D (5 bases). Germline V gene lookup returns CDR1 SGHDT and CDR2 YYEEEE. With 4 bases removed from V and 0 bases from J, the gap between germline ends came to 11 bases. The CDR3 is 15 amino acids. The CDR3 DNA sequence: TGTGCCAGCAGCGAGGGACGCTTCTCTGGAAACACCATATATATT. This translates into CASSEGRFSGNTIYI.

This clonotype was observed a handful of times. This rearrangement joins TRBV19 to TRBJ1-2, with 8 bases lining up with TRBD1. The V gene's germline CDR1 is LNHDA and CDR2 SQIVND (reference sequence). After removal of 2 bases from V and 6 bases from J, the junction contained 2 bases not matched to a gene. The CDR3 totals 13 residues. CDR3 sequence: CASSIQGAHGYTF. CDR3 nucleotide sequence: TGTGCCAGTAGTATACAGGGGGCCCATGGCTACACCTTC.

The chain carries TRBV7-6 and TRBJ1-1; D is undetermined. Deletions cut 6 bases from V and 1 base from J, with 9 bases between. This CDR3 is 13 amino acids long. Germline assignment: CDR1 SGHVS and CDR2 FNYEAQ. The CDR3 loop reads CASRAVTNTEAFF. The CDR3 bases are TGTGCCAGCAGGGCGGTTACGAACACTGAAGCTTTCTTT.

This clonotype was observed many times. The chain uses TRBV6-6 and TRBJ1-5; D gene ambiguous. The V and J ends lost 5 bases and 7 bases respectively, with 6 bases between them. Per the germline V gene, CDR1 is MNHNY and CDR2 is SVGAGI (reference sequence). The CDR3 runs to 11 residues. The CDR3 sequence: CASSDRQPQHF. The CDR3 DNA sequence: TGTGCCAGCAGTGACCGGCAGCCCCAGCATTTT.

This clonotype has a count of ten or more. V is TRBV11-2 and J is TRBJ2-7, with 7 bases that match TRBD1. Germline loops: CDR1 SGHAT, CDR2 FQNNGV. Trimming took 3 bases from V and 2 from J; bases not matched to a gene: 13. The CDR3 sequence is 17 residues long. The CDR3 loop reads CASSFLMRTGVPYEQYF. The CDR3 DNA is TGTGCCAGCAGCTTTTTGATGAGGACAGGAGTCCCCTACGAGCAGTACTTC.

This clonotype was recorded at least ten times. The chain employs TRBV6-1 and TRBJ1-6; the match to TRBD1 covers 8 bases. Germline V CDR1 and CDR2: MNHNS, SASEGT. J was trimmed by 10 bases and V by 6 bases; bases with no gene match: 14. The CDR3 has 16 residues. CDR3 sequence reads: CASRRGQGARSSPLHF. The CDR3 DNA reads TGTGCCAGCAGGAGGGGGCAGGGGGCGCGTAGCTCACCCCTCCACTTT.

This clonotype was seen ten or more times. This chain connects TRBV9 to TRBJ2-2, with TRBD2 matching over 11 bases. In germline, CDR1 is SGDLS, CDR2 YYNGEE. J gave up 0 bases and V 4 bases, and 5 bases lay outside the gene matches. CDR3 length: 17 residues. CDR3 loop: CASSSPSGGPNTGELFF. The CDR3 DNA reads TGTGCCAGCAGCTCCCCTAGCGGGGGGCCGAACACCGGGGAGCTGTTTTTT.

The table lists this clonotype with many counts. This chain links TRBV7-9 with TRBJ2-3; D is undetermined. The germline V and J ends were trimmed by 2 bases and 7 bases, with 10 bases remaining between them. The CDR3 loop spans 13 amino acids. Germline loops: CDR1 SEHNR, CDR2 FQNEAQ (reference sequence). The CDR3, as DNA: TGTGCCAGCAGCTTAAGGTCCAGTAATACGCAGTATTTT. Protein: CASSLRSSNTQYF.

V is TRBV28 and J is TRBJ2-5; 7 bases are shared with TRBD2. Germline V lookup: CDR1 MDHEN, CDR2 SYDVKM. The ends lost 4 bases at V and 5 bases at J; junction bases unmatched: 4. The CDR3 loop spans 13 amino acids. The CDR3 is CASSYPGRETQYF. In DNA form, the CDR3 reads TGTGCCAGCAGTTATCCCGGGAGGGAGACCCAGTACTTC.

The sample holds many counts of this clonotype. The chain links TRBV7-2 to TRBJ2-7; D unresolved. CDR3 size: 13 residues. Per the germline V gene, CDR1 is SGHTA and CDR2 is FQGNSA. V was shortened by 5 bases and J by 4 bases, with 12 bases between the two germline ends. The CDR3 nucleotides are TGTGCCAGCAGCCCCATTCATCGATACGAGCAGTACTTC. It yields the protein CASSPIHRYEQYF.

A word on this clonotype: A much bigger clone sits one base away, suggesting this may be a read error. This chain uses TRBV19 with TRBJ1-5, with D possibly matching TRBD1 (5 bases). Germline-derived CDR1 and CDR2 are LNHDA and SQIVND (reference sequence). Trimming cost V 2 bases and J 6 bases, with 17 bases left between them. This CDR3 is built from 16 residues. DNA of the CDR3: TGTGCCAGTAGTATATATTGCGGGGGTCTCGGTCAGCCCCAGCATTTT. Translation gives CASSIYCGGLGQPQHF.

The chain carries TRBV20-1 and TRBJ2-7; 9 positions agree with TRBD2. The ends lost 0 bases at V and 0 bases at J; junction bases unmatched: 6. The germline CDR1 and CDR2 sequences are DFQATT and SNEGSKA (reference sequence). The CDR3 contains 16 residues. The CDR3 loop reads CSARDTRLAVSYEQYF. The CDR3 DNA follows: TGCAGTGCTAGAGATACCCGACTAGCGGTCTCCTACGAGCAGTACTTC.

The chain joins TRBV7-9 to TRBJ2-7, with D perhaps assigned TRBD1 or TRBD2 (5 bases each). Germline V gene sequence: CDR1 SEHNR, CDR2 FQNEAQ (reference sequence). This CDR3 is 14 amino acids long. Between the trimmed V and J ends, which lost 3 bases and 3 bases, there was a span of 12 bases. The CDR3 loop is CASSFGGANYEQYF. In DNA, the CDR3 is TGTGCCAGCAGCTTTGGGGGTGCTAACTACGAGCAGTACTTC. Complete variable domain (other parts from reference TRBV7-9 and TRBJ2-7): DTGVSQNPRHKITKRGQNVTFRCDPISEHNRLYWYRQTLGQGPEFLTYFQNEAQLEKSRLLSDRFSAERPKGSFSTLEIQRTEQGDSAMYLCASSFGGANYEQYFGPGTRLTVT.

The V call is TRBV4-3, the J call TRBJ1-1; the D gene is possibly TRBD1 (5 bases). This CDR3 has 17 residues. In germline, CDR1 is LGHNA, CDR2 YSLEER. Trimming cost V 4 bases and J 1 base, with 19 bases left between them. The CDR3 DNA sequence: TGCGCCAGCAGCCCAACCCTCGAGGGGCGCGCGAACACTGAAGCTTTCTTT. It translates to CASSPTLEGRANTEAFF.

This clonotype appeared a few times. The CDR3 DNA reads as TGCAGTGCTAGAGAAAAGCAGTACTTC. Its protein product is CSAREKQYF. This chain joins TRBV20-1 and TRBJ2-7, with no clear D. This CDR3 has 9 amino acids. Germline V gene data show CDR1 as DFQATT and CDR2 as SNEGSKA (reference sequence). V gave up 0 bases and J gave up 8 bases, with 2 bases separating them.

The rearrangement joins TRBV20-1 to TRBJ2-4, with D perhaps being TRBD1 or TRBD2 (5 bases each). The CDR3 length is 18 residues. From germline, CDR1 is DFQATT and CDR2 SNEGSKA (reference sequence). Trimming took off 6 bases at V and 0 bases at J, with 24 bases between the two ends. Written as DNA, the CDR3 is TGCAGTGCCTCCCGGGGCGCAGGTTCCCTTATAGCCAAAAACATTCAGTACTTC. Amino acids: CSASRGAGSLIAKNIQYF.

The chain joins TRBV27 to TRBJ1-4; 8 bases are shared with TRBD1. CDR1 is MNHEY and CDR2 is SMNVEV in the germline V gene (reference sequence). This CDR3 has 15 amino acids. With V trimmed by 5 bases and J by 8 bases, 10 bases remained unmatched. The CDR3 reads CASSVQGVVGEKLFF. The CDR3 DNA reads TGTGCCAGCAGTGTACAGGGGGTTGTGGGAGAAAAACTGTTTTTT.

This clonotype was counted many times. This chain connects TRBV28 to TRBJ2-3; 7 nucleotides align to TRBD1. The junction had 2 bases not matched to a gene; V was cut back by 6 bases and J by 2 bases. The CDR3 runs to 13 residues. The germline CDR1 and CDR2 sequences are MDHEN and SYDVKM. CDR3 in DNA: TGTGCCAGCAGCAGGGGGACCACAGATACGCAGTATTTT. Protein sequence: CASSRGTTDTQYF.

This clonotype was found many times. V gene TRBV14 combines with J gene TRBJ2-3; D is unclear. This CDR3 comprises 12 residues. The V end lost 1 base, the J end lost 6 bases, and 5 bases lay between the germline ends. Germline V gene data show CDR1 as SGHDN and CDR2 as FVKESK. The CDR3 DNA reads as TGTGCCAGCAGCCAAGGGGGTGATACGCAGTATTTT. Its protein product is CASSQGGDTQYF.